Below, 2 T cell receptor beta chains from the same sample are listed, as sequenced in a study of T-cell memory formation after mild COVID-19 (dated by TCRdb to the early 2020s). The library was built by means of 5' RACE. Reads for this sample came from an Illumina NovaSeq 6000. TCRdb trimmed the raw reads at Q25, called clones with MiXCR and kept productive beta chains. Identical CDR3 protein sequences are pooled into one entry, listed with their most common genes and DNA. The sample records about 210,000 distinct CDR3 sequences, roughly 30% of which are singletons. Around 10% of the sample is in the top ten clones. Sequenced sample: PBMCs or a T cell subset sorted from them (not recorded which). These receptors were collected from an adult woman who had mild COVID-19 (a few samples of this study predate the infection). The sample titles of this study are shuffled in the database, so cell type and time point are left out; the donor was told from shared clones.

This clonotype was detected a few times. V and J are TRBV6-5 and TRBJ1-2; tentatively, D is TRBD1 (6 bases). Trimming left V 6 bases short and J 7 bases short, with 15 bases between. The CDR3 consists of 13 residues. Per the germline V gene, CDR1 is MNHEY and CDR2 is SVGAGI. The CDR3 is CASSPGDNGGYTF. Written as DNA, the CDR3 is TGTGCCAGCAGCCCAGGGGATAACGGTGGCTACACCTTC.

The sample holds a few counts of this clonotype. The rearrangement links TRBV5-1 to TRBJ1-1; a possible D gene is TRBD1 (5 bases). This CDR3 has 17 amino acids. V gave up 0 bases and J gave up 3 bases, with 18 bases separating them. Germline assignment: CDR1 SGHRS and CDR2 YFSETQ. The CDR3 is CASSLGFGGRFDTEAFF. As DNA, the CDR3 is TGCGCCAGCAGCTTGGGATTCGGGGGTCGGTTCGACACTGAAGCTTTCTTT.